What follows are 27 T cell receptor beta chains derived from one specimen sequenced in a study of cytomegalovirus exposure and HLA in healthy donors. The PCR made use of 60 Vbeta and 13 Jbeta primers. Measured with immunoSEQ multiplex PCR; TCRdb has only the in-frame clones, and not every one. The sample has 170,000 or so clones; under 80% are singletons. Material for sequencing was PBMCs. Receptors were obtained from a woman aged 50 to 60 in good health and CMV-seropositive.

The rearrangement links TRBV7-8 to TRBJ2-7; TRBD2 matches 11 bases. Germline V gene sequence: CDR1 SGHVS, CDR2 FQNEAQ. V lost 4 bases, J lost 2 bases, and 4 bases stayed unmatched. The CDR3 runs to 15 residues. CDR3 nucleotides: TGTGCCAGCAGCTGGGGGACTAGCGGAACCTACGAGCAGTACTTC. This codes for CASSWGTSGTYEQYF.

This clone was seen a few times. The chain couples TRBV4-1 to TRBJ2-5; TRBD2 aligns across 9 bases. The CDR3 runs 15 residues. Germline CDR1 is MGHRA and CDR2 is YSYEKL. V shed 1 base and J 4 bases; nucleotides not matched to a gene: 4. The CDR3 spells CASSQGMTSGETQYF. CDR3 nucleotides: TGCGCCAGCAGCCAAGGCATGACTAGCGGAGAGACCCAGTACTTC.

The chain joins TRBV27 to TRBJ1-5; D call uncertain. Germline CDR1 is MNHEY and CDR2 is SMNVEV (reference sequence). The V end lost 8 bases, the J end lost 4 bases, and 18 bases lay between the germline ends. This CDR3 region has 15 residues. The CDR3 is CASGFGAGVNQPQHF. The DNA of the CDR3 is TGTGCCAGCGGATTTGGCGCCGGGGTAAATCAGCCCCAGCATTTT.

The V call is TRBV5-1, the J call TRBJ2-3; 7 bases are shared with TRBD2. The CDR3 extends over 14 amino acids. J gave up 4 bases and V 4 bases, and 6 bases lay outside the gene matches. Germline CDR1 reads SGHRS; CDR2 reads YFSETQ. CDR3 sequence: CASSPSGLADTQYF. CDR3 bases: TGCGCCAGCAGCCCTAGCGGCCTTGCAGATACGCAGTATTTT.

This clone was picked up a small number of times. The chain couples TRBV30 to TRBJ2-6; no definite D call. Germline-derived CDR1 and CDR2 are GTSNPN and SVGIG (reference sequence). This CDR3 spans 12 amino acids. Trimming removed 7 bases from V and 0 bases from J, with 4 bases in between. The CDR3 sequence: CASSSGANVLTF. The CDR3 DNA sequence: TGTGCCTCTAGCTCTGGGGCCAACGTCCTGACTTTC.

The rearrangement links TRBV12-2 to TRBJ1-5. TRBV12-2 is a documented pseudogene. The CDR3 has 18 residues. The CDR3 here is CASRFPWVNFHEGQPQHF. In DNA, the CDR3 is TGTGCAAGTCGCTTCCCCTGGGTCAACTTTCACGAGGGTCAGCCCCAGCATTTT.

The rearrangement links TRBV2 to TRBJ2-1, with D tentatively TRBD1 (6 bases). From germline, CDR1 is SNHLY and CDR2 FYNNEI. V was trimmed by 7 bases and J by 5 bases, leaving 18 bases between them. The CDR3 is made up of 15 amino acids. The CDR3 reads CASTSGRGIDNEQFF. The CDR3 DNA reads TGTGCCAGCACATCTGGCAGGGGTATCGACAATGAGCAGTTCTTC.

The chain links TRBV14 to TRBJ2-2, with D possibly being TRBD1 (5 bases). The ends were cut back, 1 base at V and 4 bases at J, with 10 bases in the middle. The CDR3 loop spans 15 amino acids. Germline values: CDR1 SGHDN, CDR2 FVKESK. As DNA, the CDR3 is TGTGCCAGCAGCCAAGCAGGGTGGGGCACCGGGGAGCTGTTTTTT. Translated, it gives CASSQAGWGTGELFF.

This chain connects TRBV2 to TRBJ2-7, with TRBD2 identical over 14 bases. The V and J ends lost 6 bases and 5 bases, in that order; junction bases with no gene match: 12. The CDR3 is made up of 17 amino acids. Germline CDR1 reads SNHLY; CDR2 reads FYNNEI. This chain's CDR3 is CASRTSGGADVVHEQYF. In nucleotides, the CDR3 is TGTGCCAGCAGGACTAGCGGGGGGGCGGATGTCGTCCACGAGCAGTACTTC.

This clone has only a few counts. V is TRBV7-9 and J is TRBJ1-1; possibly TRBD1 for D (6 bases). CDR3 length equals 14 residues. V gave up 3 bases and J gave up 3 bases, with 11 bases separating them. CDR1 is SEHNR and CDR2 is FQNEAQ in the germline V gene (reference sequence). As DNA, the CDR3 is TGTGCCAGCAGCTTTCTACAGGGTTACACTGAAGCTTTCTTT. This sequence encodes CASSFLQGYTEAFF. Based on the CDR3 plus reference TRBV7-9 and TRBJ1-1, the full variable domain is DTGVSQNPRHKITKRGQNVTFRCDPISEHNRLYWYRQTLGQGPEFLTYFQNEAQLEKSRLLSDRFSAERPKGSFSTLEIQRTEQGDSAMYLCASSFLQGYTEAFFGQGTRLTVV.

The V call is TRBV5-1, the J call TRBJ2-5; D gene ambiguous. The DNA end favors TRBJ2-7, so the J call may be wrong. Germline CDR1 and CDR2: SGHRS and YFSETQ. This CDR3 spans 14 amino acids. The CDR3 DNA follows: TGCGCCAGCAGCCCGGTCGTCCCGCCCACCGAGCAGTACTTC. It encodes CASSPVVPPTEQYF.

The chain carries TRBV5-1 and TRBJ1-2, with D possibly being TRBD1 (5 bases). There are 13 residues in the CDR3. Deletions cut 0 bases from V and 8 bases from J, with 11 bases between. From germline, CDR1 is SGHRS and CDR2 YFSETQ. CDR3: CASSLGQSNGYTF. DNA for the CDR3: TGCGCCAGCAGCTTGGGACAGAGTAACGGCTACACCTTC.

The chain has TRBV30 and TRBJ1-1, with D perhaps matching TRBD1 (5 bases). Trimming removed 2 bases from V and 3 bases from J, with 10 bases in between. Germline lookup yields CDR1 GTSNPN and CDR2 SVGIG (reference sequence). The CDR3 totals 13 residues. The CDR3 protein is CAWSPRVDTEAFF. In DNA form, the CDR3 reads TGTGCCTGGAGTCCCAGGGTGGACACTGAAGCTTTCTTT.

This clone showed up just a few times. The V and J genes are TRBV11-3 and TRBJ2-1, with a possible D match to TRBD2 (5 bases). Germline values: CDR1 SGHNT, CDR2 YENEEA. The CDR3 is made up of 14 amino acids. With 1 base removed from V and 8 bases from J, the gap between germline ends came to 12 bases. The CDR3 DNA reads TGTGCCAGCAGCTTAGGGCAGCCCGGGGATGAGCAGTTCTTC. It is translated as CASSLGQPGDEQFF.

V gene TRBV19 combines with J gene TRBJ2-2; TRBD1 matches 7 bases. CDR3 length: 17 amino acids. CDR1 LNHDA and CDR2 SQIVND come from the germline V gene (reference sequence). J lost 2 bases, V lost 3 bases, and 9 bases had no gene match. CDR3 sequence: CASSISLTGFNTGELFF. The CDR3 DNA reads TGTGCCAGTAGTATCAGCTTGACAGGGTTTAACACCGGGGAGCTGTTTTTT.

The chain employs TRBV5-1 and TRBJ1-1; weak D call: TRBD1 (6 bases). V lost 3 bases, J lost 0 bases, and 9 bases lay in between. This CDR3 region has 14 residues. Looked up from germline, CDR1 is SGHRS and CDR2 is YFSETQ. The CDR3 region has the DNA TGCGCCAGCAGCTCCACAGGGTTGAACACTGAAGCTTTCTTT. Protein: CASSSTGLNTEAFF.

The chain employs TRBV7-2 and TRBJ1-5; no clear D gene. CDR1 SGHTA and CDR2 FQGNSA come from the germline V gene. This CDR3 is 12 amino acids long. V shed 2 bases and J shed 10 bases, with 9 bases lying between them. For the CDR3, the DNA is TGTGCCAGCAGCTTATCCCGGGGACCCCAGCATTTT. Its protein is CASSLSRGPQHF.

The V and J genes are TRBV10-1 and TRBJ2-3; possibly TRBD2 for D (5 bases). The CDR3 extends over 15 amino acids. V was trimmed by 6 bases and J by 4 bases, leaving 17 bases between them. In germline, CDR1 is WNHNN, CDR2 SYGVQD (reference sequence). CDR3 sequence: CASSPGLDLADTQYF. The CDR3 coding sequence is TGCGCCAGCAGCCCCGGACTGGATCTAGCAGATACGCAGTATTTT.

V is TRBV11-3 and J is TRBJ1-6, with no clear D. V was trimmed by 1 base and J by 10 bases, leaving 8 bases between them. The CDR3 extends over 13 amino acids. In germline, CDR1 is SGHNT, CDR2 YENEEA. CDR3 nucleotide sequence: TGTGCCAGCAGCTTAGGACGGGAGTCACCCCTCCACTTT. It specifies CASSLGRESPLHF. Supplemented by reference TRBV11-3 and TRBJ1-6, the full variable domain reads EAGVVQSPRYKIIEKKQPVAFWCNPISGHNTLYWYLQNLGQGPELLIRYENEEAVDDSQLPKDRFSAERLKGVDSTLKIQPAELGDSAVYLCASSLGRESPLHFGNGTRLTVT.

The rearrangement joins TRBV18 to TRBJ2-3, with D maybe TRBD1 (6 bases). The V end lost 3 bases, the J end lost 1 base, and 14 bases lay between the germline ends. The V gene's germline CDR1 is KGHSH and CDR2 LQKENI. The CDR3 extends over 16 amino acids. CDR3 nucleotides: TGTGCCAGCTCACCGGGGGCACAGATAGGCACAGATACGCAGTATTTT. Translated: CASSPGAQIGTDTQYF.

The chain carries TRBV7-9 and TRBJ1-3; TRBD1 matches 9 bases. CDR1 is SEHNR and CDR2 is FQNEAQ in the germline V gene (reference sequence). V lost 0 bases and J lost 11; bases outside the gene matches: 20. The CDR3 loop spans 19 amino acids. This CDR3 is CASSLADHRTGAYRKSIYF. DNA of the CDR3: TGTGCCAGCAGCTTAGCCGACCATCGGACAGGGGCTTACCGAAAGTCCATATATTTT.

Written as DNA, the CDR3 is TGTGCCAGCAGTGAGGCCCAGGGATTATACTATGGCTACACCTTC. Its protein is CASSEAQGLYYGYTF. V and J are TRBV6-1 and TRBJ1-2, with a weak D call TRBD1 (5 bases). The CDR3 covers 15 residues. The ends were cut back, 3 bases at V and 3 bases at J, with 14 bases in the middle. Germline V gene lookup returns CDR1 MNHNS and CDR2 SASEGT.

Details on this clone: In the same sample, other DNA sequences code for this CDR3. The chain couples TRBV6-5 to TRBJ1-6; 8 bases fit TRBD1. Germline V gene data show CDR1 as MNHEY and CDR2 as SVGAGI. The CDR3 is made up of 15 amino acids. V gave up 0 bases and J gave up 7 bases; unmatched junction bases: 2. The CDR3: CASSYSRQGNSPLHF. In DNA form, the CDR3 reads TGTGCCAGCAGTTACTCGAGACAGGGGAATTCACCCCTCCACTTT.

The chain recombines TRBV6-6 with TRBJ2-5; 11 positions match TRBD2. The J call may be faulty, since TRBJ2-7 better matches the DNA end. Germline values: CDR1 MNHNY, CDR2 SVGAGI (reference sequence). This CDR3 region has 15 residues. Here the CDR3 reads CASSYTSGGSYEQYF. CDR3 DNA: TGTGCCAGCAGTTACACTAGCGGGGGCTCCTACGAGCAGTACTTC.

The chain links TRBV4-2 to TRBJ1-5; the D is unclear. Germline CDR1 reads LGHNA; CDR2 reads YNFKEQ. V was shortened by 0 bases and J by 4 bases, with 13 bases between the two germline ends. This CDR3 contains 16 residues. CDR3 DNA sequence: TGTGCCAGCAGCCAAGATGTAGGGAGGTGGAATCAGCCCCAGCATTTT. Amino acids: CASSQDVGRWNQPQHF.

The sample holds a few counts of this clone. V is TRBV7-2 and J is TRBJ2-3; TRBD2 matches at 7 bases. Trimming removed 1 base from V and 4 bases from J; junction bases left unmatched: 2. CDR3 length equals 14 residues. Germline CDR1 reads SGHTA; CDR2 reads FQGNSA. The CDR3 reads CASSLGTRADTQYF. The CDR3 DNA follows: TGTGCCAGCAGCTTAGGGACTAGGGCAGATACGCAGTATTTT.

This chain joins TRBV9 and TRBJ2-7; D not certain. Trimming pared 4 bases from V and 0 bases from J, leaving 11 bases between. The CDR3 extends over 14 amino acids. Germline lookup yields CDR1 SGDLS and CDR2 YYNGEE. The DNA for the CDR3 is TGTGCCAGCAGCCGCGAACCCGGCTCCTACGAGCAGTACTTC. Its translation is CASSREPGSYEQYF.